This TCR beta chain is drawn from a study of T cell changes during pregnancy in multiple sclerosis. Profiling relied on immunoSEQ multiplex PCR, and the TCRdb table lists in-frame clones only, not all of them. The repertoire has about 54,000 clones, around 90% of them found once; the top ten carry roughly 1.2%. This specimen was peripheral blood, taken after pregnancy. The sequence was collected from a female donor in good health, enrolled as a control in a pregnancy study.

DNA for the CDR3: TGTGCCAGCAGGTGGGGGACAGTGAACACTGAAGCTTTCTTT. The encoded protein is CASRWGTVNTEAFF. The chain combines TRBV6-5 with TRBJ1-1, with TRBD1 matching 7 bases. V shed 6 bases, J shed 0 bases, and the junction held 4 bases outside the gene matches. This CDR3 spans 14 amino acids. CDR1 is MNHEY and CDR2 is SVGAGI in the germline V gene.